This T cell receptor (beta chain) was captured by sequencing in a study of blood T cells in healthy people across ages. A second PCR, run for about 7 to 12 cycles, used a sample-barcoded 5' primer plus a J-beta primer mix. Each CDR3 protein gets one entry after TCRdb re-called the 5' RACE reads with MiXCR. This sample yields 1.5 million to 2 million distinct CDR3 sequences, of which just under 50% are seen a single time; roughly 2.1% belongs to the top ten. Each sample used at least 6 million PBMCs. Trimming removed 4 bases at V and 2 bases at J, with 23 bases between. This CDR3 region has 18 residues. Germline V gives CDR1 MNHEY, CDR2 SVGAGI. Points on this clonotype: Its target is not known.

Points from the study as a whole: Naive CD4+ cells and diversity were both higher in long-lived donors than in aged donors. Diversity of TCR beta correlated strongly with naive T cell percentage.

This TCR derives from a woman in her thirties or forties in good health. This rearrangement joins TRBV6-5 to TRBJ1-2; TRBD1 is a possible D gene (5 bases). The material sequenced was blood. CDR3 amino acids: CASSSLEGHRAKNYGYTF. The CDR3 DNA is TGTGCCAGCAGTTCCCTCGAAGGACATCGAGCAAAGAACTATGGCTACACCTTC.